This record concerns one TCR beta chain sequence. Other DNA sequences from this sample encode an identical CDR3 as well. This sample was included in a study of blood T cell repertoires in COVID-19. Overall study: Sites in the United States, Italy and Spain provided acute and convalescent COVID-19 samples. From T cells, B-cell-depleted T cells, or PBMCs came the material, which was cDNA or gDNA.

Original data processing: Researchers report that nucleated cell counts were estimated from reference gene primer amplification. Method: immunoSEQ multiplex PCR; TCRdb's copy keeps in-frame clones and lacks some. V and J calls and clone size come straight from that table; D and trimming were deduced from the DNA. Here the sample spans more than 400,000 clones, 75% to 90% being singletons. J was trimmed by 4 bases and V by 6 bases; bases with no gene match: 3. The CDR3 consists of 13 residues. CDR1 SQVTM and CDR2 ANQGSEA come from the germline V gene. The rearrangement uses TRBV29-1 and TRBJ2-6; TRBD1 matches at 7 bases. The clonotype originates from a human donor in a cohort sampled during active COVID-19. The specimen sequenced was peripheral blood. This CDR3 reads CSVTGSGANVLTF. CDR3 DNA sequence: TGCAGCGTGACAGGGTCCGGGGCCAACGTCCTGACTTTC.